The 27 T cell receptor beta chains below all came from one sample that was sequenced in a study of read filtering for tumor transcriptome and immune sequencing. Molecular barcoded adaptors covering alpha/delta and beta/gamma chains were used on 400 ng RNA. TCRdb processed the reads anew with MiXCR; each CDR3 protein has one entry. The sample holds over 25,000 distinct CDR3 sequences, 13% to 15% seen once. Sequencing input: a population of CD138-negative cells sorted from bone marrow. Every receptor here comes from a donor at least 40 years old with multiple myeloma.

This clonotype showed up many times. This chain links TRBV7-9 with TRBJ2-1; 13 bases match TRBD2. Trimming removed 5 bases from V and 6 bases from J; junction bases left unmatched: 4. This CDR3 is 15 amino acids long. Germline V CDR1 and CDR2: SEHNR, FQNEAQ (reference sequence). The CDR3 DNA reads TGTGCCAGCAGCCTGACTAGCGGGAGGATCAATGAGCAGTTCTTC. Encoded protein: CASSLTSGRINEQFF.

Note on this clonotype: This clone may be a read error of a much larger clone one base away. CDR3 sequence reads: CSVEGGHRSTDTQYF. The CDR3 coding sequence is TGCAGCGTTGAAGGCGGACACCGCAGCACAGATACGCAGTATTTT. The V gene is TRBV29-1, the J gene TRBJ2-3; possibly TRBD1 for D (5 bases). Trimming took 1 base from V and 0 from J, leaving 11 bases between them. The CDR3 is 15 amino acids. CDR1 SQVTM and CDR2 ANQGSEA come from the germline V gene.

Many counts were recorded for this clonotype. The CDR3 loop reads CASTISTNEKLFF. CDR3 bases: TGTGCCAGTACGATCTCAACTAATGAAAAACTGTTTTTT. This chain uses TRBV12-3 or TRBV12-4 with TRBJ1-4; D gene unclear. V lost 9 bases, J lost 0 bases, and 8 bases lay in between. The CDR3 sequence is 13 residues long.

This clonotype was seen just once. This may be a read error: a much more frequent sequence differs by one nucleotide. This rearrangement joins TRBV12-3 or TRBV12-4 to TRBJ2-2; TRBD2 is a possible D gene (5 bases). V lost 8 bases and J lost 3, with 13 bases in between. This CDR3 is 14 amino acids long. As DNA, the CDR3 is TGTGCCAGCGGTCGGACTGGAGACACCGGGGAGCTGTTTTTT. This sequence encodes CASGRTGDTGELFF.

In this sample, this clonotype turned up many times. The rearrangement links TRBV7-4 to TRBJ2-3; 13 bases agree with TRBD2. V lost 5 bases and J lost 2; bases outside the gene matches: 10. In germline, CDR1 is SGHVT, CDR2 SQSDAQ. The CDR3 spans 18 residues. CDR3 nucleotide sequence: TGTGCCAGCAGCCCCCGGACTAGCGGGAGCACCAACACAGATACGCAGTATTTT. This gives the protein CASSPRTSGSTNTDTQYF.

In its sample, this clonotype was seen many times. The chain combines TRBV11-2 with TRBJ1-3; unclear D gene. The CDR3 extends over 16 amino acids. Germline-derived CDR1 and CDR2 are SGHAT and FQNNGV. Trimming cost V 4 bases and J 0 bases, with 13 bases left between them. CDR3 sequence: CASSSTLLISGNTIYF. In DNA, the CDR3 is TGTGCCAGCAGCTCGACATTACTGATCTCTGGAAACACCATATATTTT.

This clonotype was detected many times. J is TRBJ2-2 and V is TRBV10-2, with 7 nucleotides matching TRBD1. With 6 bases clipped from V and 0 bases from J, the junction kept 4 bases outside the gene matches. CDR1 is WSHSY, CDR2 SAAADI, per germline. The CDR3 is 15 residues long. The CDR3 region is CASRKTGSNTGELFF. CDR3 nucleotides: TGCGCCAGCAGAAAGACAGGGTCGAACACCGGGGAGCTGTTTTTT.

The V gene is TRBV5-6, the J gene TRBJ2-2; TRBD2 aligns across 7 bases. The CDR3 extends over 16 amino acids. Germline assignment: CDR1 SGHDT and CDR2 YYEEEE. J was trimmed by 1 base and V by 0 bases; bases with no gene match: 3. As DNA, the CDR3 is TGTGCCAGCAGCTTGGAGCGGGATGGGAACACCGGGGAGCTGTTTTTT. Translation: CASSLERDGNTGELFF.

This clonotype was observed at least ten times. This rearrangement joins TRBV2 to TRBJ2-5; 8 nucleotides agree with TRBD1. Germline CDR1 reads SNHLY; CDR2 reads FYNNEI. CDR3 length: 13 residues. V shed 10 bases, J shed 1 base, and the junction held 5 bases outside the gene matches. The CDR3 nucleotides are TGTGCCAACGGACAGGGAATCCAAGAGACCCAGTACTTC. It specifies CANGQGIQETQYF.

Of note for this clonotype: The junction differs from germline at one of its ends, possibly a read error. V gene TRBV5-1 combines with J gene TRBJ2-1; 8 nucleotides agree with TRBD1. The CDR3 sequence is 15 residues long. Germline loops: CDR1 SGHRS, CDR2 YFSETQ. The chain's CDR3 is CASSIPTGGFDEQFF. DNA of the CDR3: TGTGCCAGCAGCATACCTACAGGGGGGTTCGATGAGCAGTTCTTC.

This clonotype occurred many times. The chain combines TRBV29-1 with TRBJ1-4; the match to TRBD1 covers 8 bases. The CDR3 covers 12 residues. Germline V lookup: CDR1 SQVTM, CDR2 ANQGSEA. This chain's CDR3 is CNLQGVREKLFF. CDR3 nucleotide sequence: TGCAACCTACAGGGGGTGCGCGAAAAACTGTTTTTT. Drawing the rest from reference TRBV29-1 and TRBJ1-4, the complete variable domain is SAVISQKPSRDICQRGTSLTIQCQVDSQVTMMFWYRQQPGQSLTLIATANQGSEATYESGFVIDKFPISRPNLTFSTLTVSNMSPEDSSIYLCNLQGVREKLFFGSGTQLSVL.

This clonotype has at least ten counts. The V call is TRBV29-1, the J call TRBJ2-7; D not resolved. The CDR3 has 13 residues. The V gene's germline CDR1 is SQVTM and CDR2 ANQGSEA. The V gene lost 4 bases and the J gene lost 2 bases, with 12 bases spanning the gap. CDR3 sequence: CSVGQKLTYEQYF. CDR3 DNA: TGCAGCGTTGGGCAGAAGTTGACCTACGAGCAGTACTTC.

This clonotype was recorded at least ten times. The chain has TRBV14 and TRBJ2-7; 10 bases fit TRBD2. Looked up from germline, CDR1 is SGHDN and CDR2 is FVKESK. The CDR3 covers 14 residues. After removal of 4 bases from V and 2 bases from J, the junction contained 2 bases not matched to a gene. For the CDR3, the DNA is TGTGCCAGCAGCCGGACTAGCGGTGCCTACGAGCAGTACTTC. This translates into CASSRTSGAYEQYF.

A note on this clonotype: This probably arose from a read error, given a far larger clone one base away. The chain recombines TRBV7-6 with TRBJ2-3; 11 nucleotides match TRBD1. The end of the DNA fits TRBJ1-5 better, so the J call may be wrong. Looked up from germline, CDR1 is SGHVS and CDR2 is FNYEAQ. CDR3 length: 17 amino acids. The CDR3: CASSSAQDRGLTDTQHF. DNA for the CDR3: TGTGCCAGCAGCTCAGCCCAGGACAGGGGGCTGACAGATACGCAGCATTTT.

This clonotype has a count of ten or more. J is TRBJ2-1 and V is TRBV12-3 or TRBV12-4; D assignment may be TRBD1 or TRBD2 (5 bases each). The CDR3 spans 15 residues. Between the trimmed V and J ends, which lost 6 bases and 2 bases, there was a span of 14 bases. The CDR3 loop reads CASRSRDLAYNEQFF. CDR3 bases: TGTGCCAGCAGATCCCGGGACCTCGCCTACAATGAGCAGTTCTTC.

V and J are TRBV6-2 or TRBV6-3 and TRBJ2-6; 7 bases are a match to TRBD1. Trimming cost V 3 bases and J 2 bases; bases outside gene matches: 7. The CDR3 totals 17 residues. Germline V gene lookup returns CDR1 MNHEY and CDR2 SVGEGT. CDR3 in DNA: TGTGCCAGCAGTTATGGGCAGGGGGTAGCTGGGGCCAACGTCCTGACTTTC. Amino acid sequence: CASSYGQGVAGANVLTF.

This clonotype was counted many times. This chain uses TRBV30 with TRBJ2-7; the D call may be TRBD1 or TRBD2 (5 bases each). This CDR3 region has 14 residues. Germline CDR1 and CDR2: GTSNPN and SVGIG (reference sequence). Trimming cost V 4 bases and J 2 bases, with 15 bases left between them. This CDR3 is CAWTISPGPYEQYF. The CDR3 DNA sequence: TGTGCCTGGACCATATCGCCGGGGCCCTACGAGCAGTACTTC.

This clonotype was found many times. The V and J genes are TRBV2 and TRBJ1-5; tentatively, D is TRBD1 (5 bases). V was pared by 4 bases and J by 6 bases, with 19 bases between. Germline lookup yields CDR1 SNHLY and CDR2 FYNNEI. The CDR3 is 16 amino acids. CDR3 DNA: TGTGCCAGCAGTGTTAGGGGAGGGCCGGGTGGTCAGCCCCAGCATTTT. It encodes CASSVRGGPGGQPQHF.

V gene TRBV20-1 combines with J gene TRBJ2-3, with 14 positions matching TRBD2. From germline, CDR1 is DFQATT and CDR2 SNEGSKA (reference sequence). V shed 6 bases, J shed 4 bases, and the junction held 6 bases outside the gene matches. This CDR3 region has 15 residues. CDR3 DNA: TGCAGTGCCCCGGGACTAGCGGGAGTCCCAGATACGCAGTATTTT. This codes for CSAPGLAGVPDTQYF.

This clonotype was seen repeatedly, ten times or more. J is TRBJ2-7 and V is TRBV7-2; D call uncertain. This CDR3 region has 14 residues. Trimming took 1 base from V and 4 from J, leaving 11 bases between them. Germline lookup yields CDR1 SGHTA and CDR2 FQGNSA. The CDR3 is CASSLDRVLYEQYF. The CDR3 nucleotides read TGTGCCAGCAGCTTAGATCGGGTACTTTACGAGCAGTACTTC.

This clonotype was seen repeatedly, ten times or more. The gene calls are TRBV12-3 or TRBV12-4 and TRBJ2-7; D is unresolved. Deletions cut 0 bases from V and 0 bases from J, with 9 bases between. CDR3 length: 15 residues. CDR3 in amino acids: CASSLAGSPSYEQYF. The DNA of the CDR3 is TGTGCCAGCAGTTTAGCGGGTTCTCCCTCCTACGAGCAGTACTTC.

The sample holds a few counts of this clonotype. With a much larger clone just one base away, this may be a read error. The chain joins TRBV19 to TRBJ2-7; tentative D call: TRBD1 (6 bases). From germline, CDR1 is LNHDA and CDR2 SQIVND (reference sequence). This CDR3 has 14 amino acids. In DNA, the CDR3 is TGTGCCAGTAGTATAGATACAGGGTCCTACGAGCAGCACTTC. It specifies CASSIDTGSYEQHF.

About this clonotype: This probably arose from a read error, given a far larger clone one base away. This sequence joins TRBV7-6 and TRBJ2-1, with 8 bases identical to TRBD1. Germline lookup yields CDR1 SGHVS and CDR2 FNYEAQ. CDR3 size: 13 residues. With V trimmed by 5 bases and J by 6 bases, 3 bases remained unmatched. CDR3 region: CASSAGQGNEQFF. Here the CDR3 DNA reads TGTGCCAGCAGCGCCGGACAGGGCAATGAGCAGTTCTTC.

The gene calls are TRBV5-6 and TRBJ2-2; possible D gene TRBD2, 6 bases. The germline gives CDR1 SGHDT, CDR2 YYEEEE. The length of the CDR3 is 18 residues. Trimming removed 0 bases at V and 0 bases at J, with 15 bases between. The CDR3, as DNA: TGTGCCAGCAGCTTGGAGTTACTAGCACACGCGAACACCGGGGAGCTGTTTTTT. This codes for CASSLELLAHANTGELFF.

In its sample, this clonotype was seen many times. The chain uses TRBV6-1 and TRBJ2-2, with D maybe TRBD2 (5 bases). Germline V gene sequence: CDR1 MNHNS, CDR2 SASEGT. V gave up 7 bases and J gave up 5 bases, with 11 bases separating them. The CDR3 totals 13 residues. CDR3 region: CASKFRETGELFF. Written as DNA, the CDR3 is TGTGCCAGCAAGTTTCGGGAAACCGGGGAGCTGTTTTTT.

This clonotype was observed many times. In DNA, the CDR3 is TGTGCTAGTGGTGGGGCCGGTACGGAGCCCCAGCATTTT. Translated: CASGGAGTEPQHF. This chain joins TRBV12-5 and TRBJ1-5; maybe TRBD1 (5 bases). Germline V gene sequence: CDR1 LGHNT, CDR2 FRNRAP. V was clipped by 5 bases and J by 8 bases, with 13 bases between them. This CDR3 is 13 amino acids long.

This clonotype was found many times. The chain recombines TRBV6-2 or TRBV6-3 with TRBJ2-3, with a tentative D call TRBD2 (7 bases). Germline lookup yields CDR1 MNHEY and CDR2 SVGEGT. Trimming shortened V by 2 bases and J by 3 bases, and 18 bases separated the two germline ends. The CDR3 has 17 residues. The CDR3 sequence is CASSYRLGGAGTDTQYF. CDR3 nucleotides: TGTGCCAGCAGTTACCGCCTTGGGGGGGCTGGAACAGATACGCAGTATTTT.